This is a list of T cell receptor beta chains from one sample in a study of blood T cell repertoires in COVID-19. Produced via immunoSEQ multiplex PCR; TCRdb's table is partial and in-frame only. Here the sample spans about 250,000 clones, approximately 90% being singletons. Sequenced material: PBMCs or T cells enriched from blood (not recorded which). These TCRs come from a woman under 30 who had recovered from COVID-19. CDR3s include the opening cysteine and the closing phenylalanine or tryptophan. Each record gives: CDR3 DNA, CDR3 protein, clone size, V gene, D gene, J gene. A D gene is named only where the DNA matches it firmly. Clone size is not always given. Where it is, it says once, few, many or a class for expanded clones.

DNA: TGTGCCAGCAGCCGGGACAGGGATGCCCAGCCCCAGCATTTT; CDR3: CASSRDRDAQPQHF; size: NA; V: TRBV7-9; D: TRBD1; J: TRBJ1-5
DNA: TGTGCCAGCAGCCTTGAGGACACTGAAGCTTTCTTT; CDR3: CASSLEDTEAFF; size: NA; V: TRBV14; D: NA; J: TRBJ1-1
DNA: TGTGCCAATCCCCGGGACAGGCGGCATACGCAGTATTTT; CDR3: CANPRDRRHTQYF; size: NA; V: TRBV27; D: TRBD1; J: TRBJ2-3
DNA: TGCACCAGCAGTCCAGGGACCGGGCTAGCGGGTTTTGGCCAAGAGACCCAGTACTTC; CDR3: CTSSPGTGLAGFGQETQYF; size: NA; V: TRBV1; D: NA; J: TRBJ2-5
DNA: TGTGCCAGCTCACCTCAGGCAGATACGCAGTATTTT; CDR3: CASSPQADTQYF; size: once; V: TRBV18; D: NA; J: TRBJ2-3
DNA: TGTGCCAGCAGTCCCCTTGGGACAGGCCCATCGGAGCAGTTCTTC; CDR3: CASSPLGTGPSEQFF; size: NA; V: TRBV28; D: TRBD1; J: TRBJ2-1
DNA: TGCGCCAGCAGAGAGGACAGAAACCCTAACTATGGCTACACCTTC; CDR3: CASREDRNPNYGYTF; size: NA; V: TRBV10-2; D: NA; J: TRBJ1-2
DNA: TGTGCCAGCAGTGCCAACCCCCTACGGGCTAGCGGGGGGGAGACCCAGTACTTC; CDR3: CASSANPLRASGGETQYF; size: NA; V: TRBV6-1; D: TRBD2; J: TRBJ2-5
DNA: TGTGCCAGCAGTTCCTACAGGGAACGGAATTCACCCCTCCACTTT; CDR3: CASSSYRERNSPLHF; size: NA; V: TRBV28; D: NA; J: TRBJ1-6
DNA: TGCGCCAGCAGCACCGGGACAGGGAGTTACAGGGATCAGCCCCAGCATTTT; CDR3: CASSTGTGSYRDQPQHF; size: once; V: TRBV5-1; D: TRBD1; J: TRBJ1-5
DNA: TGTGCCAGCAGCTTAGCTAGAGGTCAGCCCCAGCATTTT; CDR3: CASSLARGQPQHF; size: NA; V: TRBV7-2; D: NA; J: TRBJ1-5
DNA: TGCGCCAGCAGTGTTTCCGGGGTATCGGCAGCTTTCTTT; CDR3: CASSVSGVSAAFF; size: NA; V: TRBV10-1; D: NA; J: TRBJ1-1
DNA: TGTGCCAGCAGCCGGGGACAGGGGATTAGCACAGATACGCAGTATTTT; CDR3: CASSRGQGISTDTQYF; size: once; V: TRBV7-6; D: TRBD1; J: TRBJ2-3
DNA: TGTGCCAGCAGTTACTCTGTGAACAGACCCTACGAGCAGTACTTC; CDR3: CASSYSVNRPYEQYF; size: NA; V: TRBV6-2/TRBV6-3; D: NA; J: TRBJ2-7
DNA: TGCACCGGACTAGCGGAGACCCAGTACTTC; CDR3: CTGLAETQYF; size: once; V: TRBV20-1; D: TRBD2; J: TRBJ2-5
DNA: TGCAGCGTTAGCTCGCGGGGGACCTACGAGCAGTACTTC; CDR3: CSVSSRGTYEQYF; size: NA; V: TRBV29-1; D: TRBD2; J: TRBJ2-7